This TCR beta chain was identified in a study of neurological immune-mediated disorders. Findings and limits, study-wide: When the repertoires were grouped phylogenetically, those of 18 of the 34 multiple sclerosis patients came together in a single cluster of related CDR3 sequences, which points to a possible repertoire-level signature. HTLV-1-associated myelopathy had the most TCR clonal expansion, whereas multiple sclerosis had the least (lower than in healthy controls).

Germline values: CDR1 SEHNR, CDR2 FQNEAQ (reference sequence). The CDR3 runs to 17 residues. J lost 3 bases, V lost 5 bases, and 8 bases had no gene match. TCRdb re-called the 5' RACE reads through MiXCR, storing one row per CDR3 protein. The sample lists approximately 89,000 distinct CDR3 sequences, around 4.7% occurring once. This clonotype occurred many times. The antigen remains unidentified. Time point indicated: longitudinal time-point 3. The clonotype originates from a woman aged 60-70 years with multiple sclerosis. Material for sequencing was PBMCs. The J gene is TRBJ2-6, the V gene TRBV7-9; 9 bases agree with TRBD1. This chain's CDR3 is CASSSGQGRSGANVLTF. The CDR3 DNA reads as TGTGCCAGCAGCAGCGGACAGGGGAGAAGTGGGGCCAACGTCCTGACTTTC.